Listed here are 29 T cell receptor beta chains from one sample, sequenced in a study of cytomegalovirus exposure and HLA in healthy donors. This PCR relied on a set of 60 Vbeta primers and 13 Jbeta primers. Some clones are missing from TCRdb's copy, which holds only in-frame ones; the method was immunoSEQ multiplex PCR. The repertoire includes 140,000 to 150,000 clones, about three quarters of them detected once, and around 1.7% sits in the top ten. The sample comprised PBMCs. The receptors derive from a woman aged 25 to 39 in good health and CMV-seronegative.

The chain links TRBV6-5 to TRBJ2-4, with D perhaps matching TRBD1 (5 bases). CDR3 size: 16 residues. V lost 2 bases and J lost 0, with 11 bases in between. Per the germline V gene, CDR1 is MNHEY and CDR2 is SVGAGI. Here the CDR3 reads CASSYQEGVAKNIQYF. Here the CDR3 DNA reads TGTGCCAGCAGTTACCAGGAAGGGGTAGCCAAAAACATTCAGTACTTC.

The V and J genes are TRBV9 and TRBJ1-6, with D unresolved. The CDR3 spans 13 residues. Between the trimmed V and J ends, which lost 3 bases and 4 bases, there was a span of 5 bases. The germline V gene encodes CDR1 SGDLS and CDR2 YYNGEE. The CDR3 here is CASSASYNSPLHF. CDR3 coding DNA: TGTGCCAGCAGCGCCTCGTATAATTCACCCCTCCACTTT.

The chain uses TRBV7-9 and TRBJ1-5; D remains ambiguous. Germline lookup yields CDR1 SEHNR and CDR2 FQNEAQ (reference sequence). The CDR3 is 12 amino acids. V was pared by 2 bases and J by 4 bases, with 3 bases between. CDR3 region: CASSLPNQPQHF. For the CDR3, the DNA is TGTGCCAGCAGCTTACCTAATCAGCCCCAGCATTTT.

This clone was counted only a few times. The chain links TRBV7-6 to TRBJ2-3, with 10 nucleotides matching TRBD2. Germline V gene data show CDR1 as SGHVS and CDR2 as FNYEAQ. Germline trimming cut 5 bases from V and 2 bases from J; bases unmatched to any gene: 10. This CDR3 has 17 residues. CDR3 protein: CASSPIPAGGVTDTQYF. The CDR3 DNA reads as TGTGCCAGCAGCCCCATTCCAGCGGGGGGGGTCACAGATACGCAGTATTTT.

In DNA form, the CDR3 reads TGTGCCAGTATCGATGAAAACAGGGAGAGGGCTTTCTTT. This translates into CASIDENRERAFF. The gene calls are TRBV19 and TRBJ1-1, with a possible D match to TRBD1 (6 bases). Per the germline V gene, CDR1 is LNHDA and CDR2 is SQIVND (reference sequence). Trimming pared 7 bases from V and 11 bases from J, leaving 20 bases between. The CDR3 is 13 amino acids. The entire variable domain, with the rest obtained from reference TRBV19 and TRBJ1-1, is as follows: DGGITQSPKYLFRKEGQNVTLSCEQNLNHDAMYWYRQDPGQGLRLIYYSQIVNDFQKGDIAEGYSVSREKKESFPLTVTSAQKNPTAFYLCASIDENRERAFFGQGTRLTVV.

The CDR3 sequence is CAGGVGVRGDTQYF. The CDR3 bases are TGTGCCGGGGGGGTAGGGGTTAGAGGAGATACGCAGTATTTT. The V gene is TRBV6-1, the J gene TRBJ2-3; TRBD2 matches at 7 bases. Germline V gene data show CDR1 as MNHNS and CDR2 as SASEGT. CDR3 length equals 14 residues. The J segment lost 5 bases and the V segment lost 11 bases, leaving 13 bases of the junction unmatched.

The chain is built from TRBV6-1 and TRBJ2-2; weak D call: TRBD1 (5 bases). Germline lookup yields CDR1 MNHNS and CDR2 SASEGT. V was trimmed by 2 bases and J by 0 bases, leaving 10 bases between them. This CDR3 region has 16 residues. CDR3 coding DNA: TGTGCCAGCAGTGAAAGGGGAAGGGCGAACACCGGGGAGCTGTTTTTT. It translates to CASSERGRANTGELFF.

The rearrangement joins TRBV4-1 to TRBJ2-4; D is unclear. The germline CDR1 and CDR2 sequences are MGHRA and YSYEKL. The CDR3 has 16 residues. Trimming left V 0 bases short and J 0 bases short, with 9 bases between. The CDR3 DNA follows: TGCGCCAGCAGCCAAGATACGGAGAGAGCCAAAAACATTCAGTACTTC. It yields the protein CASSQDTERAKNIQYF.

The chain has TRBV28 and TRBJ2-3; TRBD1 aligns across 8 bases. The CDR3 extends over 16 amino acids. Trimming cost V 5 bases and J 0 bases; bases outside gene matches: 7. Germline CDR1 and CDR2: MDHEN and SYDVKM. The DNA of the CDR3 is TGTGCCAGCAGTCCCTTCGGGACAGGCAGCACAGATACGCAGTATTTT. It yields the protein CASSPFGTGSTDTQYF.

V usage is TRBV9 and J usage is TRBJ2-2; tentatively, D is TRBD2 (6 bases). Germline CDR1 is SGDLS and CDR2 is YYNGEE. V was cut by 4 bases and J by 9 bases, with 22 bases left in between. The CDR3 consists of 16 residues. CDR3 in amino acids: CASSYGTDLLRRELFF. CDR3 sequence (DNA): TGTGCCAGCAGCTACGGGACTGATTTATTACGCCGGGAGCTGTTTTTT.

The V call is TRBV27, the J call TRBJ1-1; D not certain. The germline V gene encodes CDR1 MNHEY and CDR2 SMNVEV (reference sequence). Trimming removed 3 bases from V and 1 base from J, with 15 bases in between. The CDR3 runs to 16 residues. As DNA, the CDR3 is TGTGCCAGCAGTTTTCGAATCACTAAAGCGAACACTGAAGCTTTCTTT. Protein sequence: CASSFRITKANTEAFF.

The gene calls are TRBV11-2 and TRBJ2-3, with no clear D. Germline V gene sequence: CDR1 SGHAT, CDR2 FQNNGV. Trimming shortened V by 3 bases and J by 10 bases, and 8 bases separated the two germline ends. The CDR3 totals 11 residues. The CDR3 sequence: CASSLGGAQYF. The DNA for the CDR3 is TGTGCCAGCAGCTTGGGTGGAGCGCAGTATTTT.

The rearrangement joins TRBV19 to TRBJ2-3; 10 bases line up with TRBD2. The CDR3 is 16 residues long. Germline trimming cut 5 bases from V and 2 bases from J; bases unmatched to any gene: 7. Germline loops: CDR1 LNHDA, CDR2 SQIVND (reference sequence). This CDR3 reads CASSRASGGFTDTQYF. The CDR3 DNA follows: TGTGCCAGTAGTCGGGCTAGCGGGGGATTCACAGATACGCAGTATTTT.

The sample holds one count of this clone. The chain has TRBV7-3 and TRBJ1-1, with a possible D match to TRBD1 (5 bases). The CDR3 is 14 residues long. Germline V lookup: CDR1 SGHTA, CDR2 FQGTGA. Trimming left V 2 bases short and J 1 base short, with 8 bases between. This CDR3 is CASSLQGENTEAFF. The DNA for the CDR3 is TGTGCCAGCAGCTTACAGGGTGAGAACACTGAAGCTTTCTTT.

The rearrangement uses TRBV9 and TRBJ2-3; perhaps TRBD1 as D (6 bases). V was pared by 2 bases and J by 2 bases, with 12 bases between. The CDR3 runs to 15 residues. In germline, CDR1 is SGDLS, CDR2 YYNGEE. The CDR3 DNA follows: TGTGCCAGCAGCGTCCCGACAGGCTACACAGATACGCAGTATTTT. As protein: CASSVPTGYTDTQYF.

The chain carries TRBV7-6 and TRBJ1-1; tentatively, D is TRBD1 (6 bases). Germline V gives CDR1 SGHVS, CDR2 FNYEAQ. V was cut by 1 base and J by 4 bases, with 13 bases left in between. The CDR3 loop spans 15 amino acids. The CDR3: CASSLGGGSVTEAFF. CDR3 coding DNA: TGTGCCAGCAGCTTAGGGGGGGGCTCGGTCACTGAAGCTTTCTTT.

This chain joins TRBV29-1 and TRBJ2-7, with 14 bases matching TRBD2. From germline, CDR1 is SQVTM and CDR2 ANQGSEA. CDR3 size: 17 residues. V gave up 6 bases and J gave up 1 base; unmatched junction bases: 11. The CDR3 protein is CSVIPGLAGAGSYEQYF. DNA of the CDR3: TGCAGCGTGATACCGGGACTAGCGGGGGCGGGGTCCTACGAGCAGTACTTC.

The genes are TRBV6-6 and TRBJ1-5; TRBD1 is a possible D gene (6 bases). V gave up 11 bases and J gave up 7 bases, with 18 bases separating them. This CDR3 contains 13 residues. Germline V gene data show CDR1 as MNHNY and CDR2 as SVGAGI (reference sequence). The CDR3 nucleotides read TGTGCCGCGACAAGAGGGGGAGGGCAGCCCCAGCATTTT. Protein product: CAATRGGGQPQHF.

V and J are TRBV27 and TRBJ2-1, with D perhaps matching TRBD1 (6 bases). The germline CDR1 and CDR2 sequences are MNHEY and SMNVEV (reference sequence). With 4 bases removed from V and 3 bases from J, the gap between germline ends came to 7 bases. This CDR3 has 13 amino acids. DNA of the CDR3: TGTGCCAGCAGTTGGGGACACTACAATGAGCAGTTCTTC. It specifies CASSWGHYNEQFF.

The rearrangement joins TRBV2 to TRBJ2-3; perhaps TRBD2 as D (6 bases). Germline CDR1 SNHLY, CDR2 FYNNEI. Trimming pared 0 bases from V and 2 bases from J, leaving 21 bases between. This CDR3 has 19 amino acids. CDR3 residues: CASSEARRGRVVLTDTQYF. CDR3 nucleotides: TGTGCCAGCAGTGAAGCCCGGCGGGGTAGGGTCGTCCTCACAGATACGCAGTATTTT.

In its sample, this clone was seen a few times. This chain connects TRBV19 to TRBJ1-1, with D unresolved. The germline gives CDR1 LNHDA, CDR2 SQIVND (reference sequence). The V and J ends lost 4 bases and 11 bases respectively, with 14 bases between them. CDR3 length: 12 residues. CDR3 region: CASSTDIGKAFF. The CDR3 DNA reads as TGTGCCAGTAGTACTGACATCGGTAAGGCTTTCTTT.

The sample holds one count of this clone. Other DNA sequences in the same sample also yield this CDR3. The V call is TRBV7-9, the J call TRBJ1-2, with 8 bases lining up with TRBD1. The CDR3 is 14 residues long. Germline loops: CDR1 SEHNR, CDR2 FQNEAQ (reference sequence). V gave up 1 base and J gave up 2 bases; unmatched junction bases: 0. This CDR3 reads CASSLGDRNYGYTF. The CDR3 nucleotides are TGTGCCAGCAGCTTAGGGGACAGGAACTATGGCTACACCTTC. Drawing the rest from reference TRBV7-9 and TRBJ1-2, the complete variable domain is DTGVSQNPRHKITKRGQNVTFRCDPISEHNRLYWYRQTLGQGPEFLTYFQNEAQLEKSRLLSDRFSAERPKGSFSTLEIQRTEQGDSAMYLCASSLGDRNYGYTFGSGTRLTVV.

The CDR3 loop reads CASSWTGPSGNTIYF. The DNA for the CDR3 is TGTGCCAGCAGCTGGACAGGGCCCTCTGGAAACACCATATATTTT. The chain has TRBV7-9 and TRBJ1-3; 8 nucleotides line up with TRBD1. Looked up from germline, CDR1 is SEHNR and CDR2 is FQNEAQ (reference sequence). The CDR3 sequence is 15 residues long. The trim removed 4 bases at V and 0 bases at J, leaving 2 bases unmatched.

As regards this clone: Other DNA variants within this sample encode the same CDR3. The chain carries TRBV11-2 and TRBJ2-3; TRBD2 matches 9 bases. Germline V gene sequence: CDR1 SGHAT, CDR2 FQNNGV. This CDR3 contains 15 residues. V was clipped by 1 base and J by 6 bases; unmatched bases: 5. The CDR3 DNA reads TGTGCCAGCAGCTTAGTTGGCGGGGGGGCGGATACGCAGTATTTT. Protein sequence: CASSLVGGGADTQYF.

This sequence joins TRBV7-2 and TRBJ1-2; weak D call: TRBD1 (5 bases). CDR1 SGHTA and CDR2 FQGNSA come from the germline V gene. V was cut by 5 bases and J by 0 bases, with 7 bases left in between. The CDR3 is 13 amino acids. The CDR3 DNA follows: TGTGCCAGCAGCCCCAGGGCTAACTATGGCTACACCTTC. Its protein is CASSPRANYGYTF.

The chain employs TRBV5-1 and TRBJ1-2, with D unclear. Trimming left V 2 bases short and J 5 bases short, with 13 bases between. The CDR3 is 14 amino acids. Germline V CDR1 and CDR2: SGHRS, YFSETQ. The CDR3, as DNA: TGCGCCAGCAGCTTCGAGGGTGCAGGATATGGCTACACCTTC. This gives the protein CASSFEGAGYGYTF. The full variable domain, with the rest looked up from reference TRBV5-1 and TRBJ1-2, is KAGVTQTPRYLIKTRGQQVTLSCSPISGHRSVSWYQQTPGQGLQFLFEYFSETQRNKGNFPGRFSGRQFSNSRSEMNVSTLELGDSALYLCASSFEGAGYGYTFGSGTRLTVV.

The V call is TRBV5-4, the J call TRBJ2-1, with D unclear. CDR1 and CDR2 from the germline V gene are SGHNT and YYREEE (reference sequence). The CDR3 has 13 amino acids. The V and J ends lost 0 bases and 8 bases respectively, with 9 bases between them. In DNA form, the CDR3 reads TGTGCCAGCAGCTTGGCGGCAGGTTATGAGCAGTTCTTC. Its protein is CASSLAAGYEQFF.

This chain joins TRBV7-6 and TRBJ1-6, with TRBD1 matching 9 bases. This CDR3 comprises 18 residues. CDR1 SGHVS and CDR2 FNYEAQ come from the germline V gene. The ends lost 1 base at V and 7 bases at J; junction bases unmatched: 11. The CDR3 here is CASSLGGQGNSYNSPLHF. The CDR3, as DNA: TGTGCCAGCAGCTTAGGAGGACAGGGGAATAGCTACAATTCACCCCTCCACTTT. Combining the CDR3 with reference TRBV7-6 and TRBJ1-6 gives the whole variable domain GAGVSQSPRYKVTKRGQDVALRCDPISGHVSLYWYRQALGQGPEFLTYFNYEAQQDKSGLPNDRFSAERPEGSISTLTIQRTEQRDSAMYRCASSLGGQGNSYNSPLHFGNGTRLTVT.

This clone was seen only a few times. The chain is built from TRBV7-8 and TRBJ1-1; the D gene is possibly TRBD1 (5 bases). The CDR3 has 14 amino acids. CDR1 SGHVS and CDR2 FQNEAQ come from the germline V gene. V gave up 1 base and J gave up 3 bases, with 9 bases separating them. The CDR3 DNA is TGTGCCAGCAGCTTAGGTGGGGGGGACACTGAAGCTTTCTTT. It specifies CASSLGGGDTEAFF. Together with reference TRBV7-8 and TRBJ1-1, the CDR3 gives the full variable domain: GAGVSQSPRYKVAKRGQDVALRCDPISGHVSLFWYQQALGQGPEFLTYFQNEAQLDKSGLPSDRFFAERPEGSVSTLKIQRTQQEDSAVYLCASSLGGGDTEAFFGQGTRLTVV.